This entry concerns a single TCR beta chain. Its antigen remains undetermined. Per-base qualities were not stored, and no clone one base away is much larger. This entry is derived from a study of OX40 agonist ivuxolimab in advanced cancers. For the study in its entirety: Ivuxolimab, which targeted the costimulatory receptor OX40 (CD134), was an agonistic, fully human IgG2 monoclonal antibody. Intravenous ivuxolimab was administered to patients every 2 weeks at six dose levels: 0.01, 0.1, 0.3, 1.5, 3 and 10 mg/kg. Of the approximately 54 dose-escalation patients, hepatocellular carcinoma was present in about 19, melanoma in roughly 15, renal cell carcinoma in 9 and head and neck cancer in 9. In the dose-escalation cohort, 65% to 90% of patients were male, and the mean age was about 55 years, with a range of about 23 to 85. Patients were allowed to have had prior anti-PD-1, anti-PD-L1 or anti-CTLA-4 therapy, and approximately 41% of the dose-escalation patients had previously received checkpoint inhibitors. Partial responses occurred in three dose-escalation patients: two with cutaneous melanoma and one with hepatocellular carcinoma. The purpose of peripheral TCRbeta sequencing was to test whether ivuxolimab changed TCR sequence diversity and led to clonal T-cell expansion. The paper reports the monotherapy dose-escalation portion (N of about 50 patients) of the phase I ivuxolimab trial.

The paper as a whole reports these results and caveats: The antigen specificity of the clonally expanded peripheral T cells was not determined. After ivuxolimab, CD8+ T cells had more expanded clones than CD4+ T cells on average. At doses from 0.1 to 3.0 mg/kg, clonal expansion was seen in both CD4+ and CD8+ blood T cells between baseline and week 6. Low levels of normalized T-cell clonal expansion were also seen in some nonresponding patients. In the 0.1-3.0 mg/kg groups, partial responders had among the lowest normalized peripheral clonal expansion, particularly in CD8+ T cells.

To sequence the TCRbeta CDR3 region, genomic DNA was isolated from the sorted cells. TCRbeta CDR3 regions were sequenced using the immunoSEQ Assay. The immuneACCESS repertoire file appears here via TCRdb, limited to in-frame rearrangements. These files lack a portion of the clones; in checked studies, under half of the deficit traces to unresolved V genes, and the cause of the others is not known. This sample is represented by about 130,000 clones; around 93% of them were singletons. Of the sample, under 0.95% falls within the top ten clones. Inclusive of the bounding cysteine and phenylalanine, the CDR3 is 15 residues long. Of all the DNA, just the CDR3 is kept, 45 bases in frame from base 1. Trimming takes 0 bases off V and 6 bases off J; junction bases not matched to a gene: 7. The germline V gene (reference sequence) supplies CDR1 SGHKS and CDR2 YYEKEE. The trial excluded patients who had a history of autoimmune disease or were on systemic immunosuppression. In every dose cohort, peripheral blood was drawn for TCR sequencing at baseline, cycle 4 day 1, and cycle 7 day 1. The samples were drawn from a first-in-human, open-label, multicenter phase I dose-escalation trial of ivuxolimab. The trial enrolled adults with locally advanced or metastatic head and neck squamous cell, hepatocellular, melanoma or renal cell carcinoma. Before TCR sequencing, CD4+ and CD8+ T cells were separately sorted from peripheral blood.

The V and J genes are TRBV5-5 and TRBJ1-2, with 8 bases in between that match TRBD1. This receptor was identified in an adult with an advanced solid tumor such as melanoma, head and neck, liver or kidney cancer. The specimen was CD4+ or CD8+ T cells sorted from blood, collected in a trial of the OX40 agonist ivuxolimab. In nucleotides, the sequence is TGTGCCAGCAGCTTGGAAGGACAGGGTTACAATGGCTACACCTTC. It is translated as CASSLEGQGYNGYTF.